This passage covers 27 T cell receptor beta chains from one sample sequenced in a study of cytomegalovirus exposure and HLA in healthy donors. With 60 Vbeta and 13 Jbeta primers, the PCR was carried out. The protocol was immunoSEQ multiplex PCR, while the TCRdb copy is restricted to in-frame clones and leaves out a portion. This sample has some 130,000 clones; about four fifths occur once, and the top ten carry around 3.1%. Material: PBMCs. Source of these receptors: a female donor in good health and CMV-seronegative.

The chain recombines TRBV6-1 with TRBJ2-3; 10 bases are a match to TRBD2. V dropped 4 bases and J dropped 6; count of bases not matched to a gene: 7. Germline V gives CDR1 MNHNS, CDR2 SASEGT. The length of the CDR3 is 15 residues. The CDR3 is CASSASGRGFDTQYF. Written as DNA, the CDR3 is TGTGCCAGCAGTGCTAGCGGGAGAGGTTTCGATACGCAGTATTTT.

The CDR3 protein is CASSLADSNQPQHF. As DNA, the CDR3 is TGTGCCAGCAGCTTGGCCGATAGCAATCAGCCCCAGCATTTT. The chain couples TRBV7-9 to TRBJ1-5; D uncertain. V was pared by 3 bases and J by 0 bases, with 6 bases between. Germline V lookup: CDR1 SEHNR, CDR2 FQNEAQ (reference sequence). The CDR3 runs 14 residues.

The CDR3 nucleotides are TGTGCCAGCTCCCCCCTCAATTCACCCCTCCACTTT. It codes for CASSPLNSPLHF. The V and J genes are TRBV11-2 and TRBJ1-6; D remains ambiguous. CDR1 and CDR2 from the germline V gene are SGHAT and FQNNGV. The CDR3 totals 12 residues. V shed 8 bases and J shed 7 bases, with 9 bases lying between them. Combining the CDR3 with reference TRBV11-2 and TRBJ1-6 gives the whole variable domain EAGVAQSPRYKIIEKRQSVAFWCNPISGHATLYWYQQILGQGPKLLIQFQNNGVVDDSQLPKDRFSAERLKGVDSTLKIQPAKLEDSAVYLCASSPLNSPLHFGNGTRLTVT.

The chain uses TRBV19 and TRBJ2-5, with 7 bases identical to TRBD1. Looked up from germline, CDR1 is LNHDA and CDR2 is SQIVND (reference sequence). V was pared by 6 bases and J by 4 bases, with 8 bases of the junction left unmatched. This CDR3 spans 14 amino acids. In DNA form, the CDR3 reads TGTGCCAGTAGCTCAGGGGGAACGATAGAGACCCAGTACTTC. This encodes CASSSGGTIETQYF.

This clone was seen more than once but under ten times. The J gene is TRBJ1-5, the V gene TRBV19, with D possibly TRBD1 on 5 matching bases. V was pared by 7 bases and J by 2 bases, with 9 bases between. Germline V gene sequence: CDR1 LNHDA, CDR2 SQIVND (reference sequence). The CDR3 covers 13 residues. The DNA for the CDR3 is TGTGCCAGTAAGGAACAGGGCAATCAGCCCCAGCATTTT. It yields the protein CASKEQGNQPQHF.

The chain's CDR3 is CASSLGLGNTIYF. DNA for the CDR3: TGTGCCAGCAGCTTAGGGCTGGGAAACACCATATATTTT. The genes are TRBV7-9 and TRBJ1-3; D is ambiguous. CDR1 and CDR2 from the germline V gene are SEHNR and FQNEAQ (reference sequence). V lost 1 base and J lost 4, with 5 bases in between. This CDR3 region has 13 residues.

A few counts support this clone. The rearrangement joins TRBV10-3 to TRBJ2-7, with D perhaps matching TRBD1 (6 bases). Germline V CDR1 and CDR2: ENHRY, SYGVKD. V lost 6 bases and J 7 bases, leaving 10 bases between the germline ends. The length of the CDR3 is 11 residues. CDR3 sequence: CAIRSTGEQYF. The CDR3 DNA follows: TGTGCCATCAGGTCTACAGGGGAGCAGTACTTC.

The J gene is TRBJ1-2, the V gene TRBV7-2; 12 bases align to TRBD1. From germline, CDR1 is SGHTA and CDR2 FQGNSA. The CDR3 extends over 16 amino acids. V lost 0 bases to trimming and J lost 7 bases; unmatched junction nucleotides: 6. The CDR3 DNA reads TGTGCCAGCAGCTTAGCGGGGACAGGGGGCGTAGGTGGCTACACCTTC. This translates into CASSLAGTGGVGGYTF.

J is TRBJ1-2 and V is TRBV10-3; 9 bases fit TRBD1. The CDR3 totals 13 residues. Per germline, CDR1 ENHRY and CDR2 SYGVKD. Germline trimming cut 10 bases from V and 3 bases from J; bases unmatched to any gene: 6. In DNA form, the CDR3 reads TGTGCCACCGGACAGGGGTTGGACTATGGCTACACCTTC. Translation: CATGQGLDYGYTF.

This clone was recorded only once. CDR3 bases: TGTGCCAGCATAGGTCTAGCGGGGGGGTACCAGTTCTTC. Encoded protein: CASIGLAGGYQFF. J is TRBJ2-1 and V is TRBV2; the match to TRBD2 covers 12 bases. Germline V lookup: CDR1 SNHLY, CDR2 FYNNEI. Trimming cost V 7 bases and J 13 bases; bases outside gene matches: 8. The length of the CDR3 is 13 residues.

This chain joins TRBV29-1 and TRBJ2-4, with a possible D match to TRBD2 (5 bases). The germline V and J ends were trimmed by 4 bases and 11 bases, with 15 bases remaining between them. Per germline, CDR1 SQVTM and CDR2 ANQGSEA. The CDR3 covers 12 residues. CDR3 DNA sequence: TGCAGCGTTGTCATAAACGGGGTAGTTCAGTACTTC. Translated: CSVVINGVVQYF.

The CDR3 reads CASSQELLGGYTF. The DNA for the CDR3 is TGTGCCAGCAGCCAAGAATTGCTCGGGGGCTACACCTTC. The rearrangement uses TRBV14 and TRBJ1-2; no firm D call. V lost 0 bases and J lost 8, with 10 bases in between. CDR3 length equals 13 residues. Germline loops: CDR1 SGHDN, CDR2 FVKESK.

This clone came up once. This rearrangement joins TRBV5-1 to TRBJ1-1, with D tentatively TRBD1 (6 bases). The CDR3 loop spans 14 amino acids. V shed 0 bases and J shed 5 bases, with 11 bases lying between them. Germline V gene lookup returns CDR1 SGHRS and CDR2 YFSETQ. Here the CDR3 DNA reads TGCGCCAGCAGCTTGGCAGGGGCTGGTACTGAAGCTTTCTTT. Translated, it gives CASSLAGAGTEAFF.

The rearrangement links TRBV7-6 to TRBJ2-3, with 9 positions matching TRBD2. The germline V gene has CDR1 SGHVS and CDR2 FNYEAQ. The junction had 3 bases not matched to a gene; V was cut back by 3 bases and J by 2 bases. CDR3 length equals 15 residues. The CDR3 reads CASSFAGGPTDTQYF. The CDR3 region has the DNA TGTGCCAGCAGCTTTGCGGGGGGGCCCACAGATACGCAGTATTTT.

The chain couples TRBV5-1 to TRBJ2-7; TRBD1 agrees at 10 bases. This CDR3 is built from 14 residues. V trimming: 2 bases; J trimming: 5 bases; junction bases outside the gene matches: 4. Germline V gives CDR1 SGHRS, CDR2 YFSETQ. The DNA for the CDR3 is TGCGCCAGCAGCTTCCGGGACAGGGGAGACGAGCAGTACTTC. Translated, it gives CASSFRDRGDEQYF. Looking up the rest from reference TRBV5-1 and TRBJ2-7 gives the full variable domain: KAGVTQTPRYLIKTRGQQVTLSCSPISGHRSVSWYQQTPGQGLQFLFEYFSETQRNKGNFPGRFSGRQFSNSRSEMNVSTLELGDSALYLCASSFRDRGDEQYFGPGTRLTVT.

In its sample, this clone was seen once. The chain joins TRBV7-2 to TRBJ2-7; 9 bases are shared with TRBD2. The junction had 6 bases not matched to a gene; V was cut back by 6 bases and J by 6 bases. Per the germline V gene, CDR1 is SGHTA and CDR2 is FQGNSA. The CDR3 contains 13 residues. The CDR3 nucleotides are TGTGCCAGCAGGCAGCGGGGGGTTCTCGAGCAGTACTTC. As protein: CASRQRGVLEQYF.

This chain links TRBV30 with TRBJ2-7, with D hard to call. V gave up 3 bases and J gave up 1 base, with 4 bases separating them. Germline lookup yields CDR1 GTSNPN and CDR2 SVGIG (reference sequence). The CDR3 extends over 11 amino acids. CDR3 coding DNA: TGTGCCTGGAGCCCGTCCTACGAGCAGTACTTC. The encoded protein is CAWSPSYEQYF.

On this clone itself: An end of the junction differs from the germline gene, which may be a read error. J is TRBJ2-1 and V is TRBV7-7; the D gene is possibly TRBD2 (5 bases). This CDR3 region has 14 residues. CDR1 SSHAT and CDR2 FNYEAQ come from the germline V gene (reference sequence). CDR3 in amino acids: CASSLSPVGGEQFF. The CDR3 coding sequence is TGTGCTAGCAGCTTATCCCCAGTTGGAGGTGAGCAGTTCTTC.

J is TRBJ1-2 and V is TRBV5-1; possible D gene TRBD1, 6 bases. The CDR3 has 16 amino acids. Germline-derived CDR1 and CDR2 are SGHRS and YFSETQ. Trimming took off 0 bases at V and 2 bases at J, with 14 bases between the two ends. In nucleotides, the CDR3 is TGCGCCAGCAGCTTGGTGCTAGGGGGTTGGAACTATGGCTACACCTTC. It is translated as CASSLVLGGWNYGYTF.

This chain links TRBV29-1 with TRBJ2-1; no clear D. The CDR3 covers 14 residues. CDR1 is SQVTM and CDR2 is ANQGSEA in the germline V gene. Trimming cost V 4 bases and J 4 bases, with 14 bases left between them. The CDR3 coding sequence is TGCAGCGTTGTTCAACGGGTTGTTTACAATGAGCAGTTCTTC. This gives the protein CSVVQRVVYNEQFF.

The CDR3 loop reads CASSLGFRSGSYNEQFF. CDR3 nucleotides: TGCGCCAGCAGCTTGGGTTTTAGGAGTGGCTCCTACAATGAGCAGTTCTTC. The rearrangement links TRBV5-1 to TRBJ2-1, with unresolved D. Germline loops: CDR1 SGHRS, CDR2 YFSETQ. This CDR3 comprises 17 residues. Trimming took 0 bases from V and 0 from J, leaving 13 bases between them.

The chain links TRBV7-8 to TRBJ2-1; D is ambiguous. Trimming took 2 bases from V and 7 from J, leaving 9 bases between them. Germline V gene lookup returns CDR1 SGHVS and CDR2 FQNEAQ. CDR3 size: 13 residues. CDR3: CASSLRTMNEQFF. The CDR3 DNA reads TGTGCCAGCAGCTTACGCACTATGAATGAGCAGTTCTTC.

This clone was detected a few times. The rearrangement joins TRBV11-3 to TRBJ2-1; D is perhaps TRBD2 (6 bases). With 2 bases removed from V and 3 bases from J, the gap between germline ends came to 11 bases. The CDR3 length is 15 residues. Germline V gene sequence: CDR1 SGHNT, CDR2 YENEEA. As DNA, the CDR3 is TGTGCCAGCAGCTTATTGGCTAGCGACTACAATGAGCAGTTCTTC. Its translation is CASSLLASDYNEQFF.

The V call is TRBV5-8, the J call TRBJ2-1; D possibly corresponds to TRBD2 (5 bases). Trimming took 2 bases from V and 6 from J, leaving 9 bases between them. Germline values: CDR1 SGHTS, CDR2 YDEGEE. The CDR3 runs to 13 residues. CDR3 DNA: TGTGCCAGCAGCTTTACAGAGGGCAATGAGCAGTTCTTC. Translated: CASSFTEGNEQFF.

The chain employs TRBV7-9 and TRBJ1-1, with TRBD1 as a possible D gene (6 bases). Germline assignment: CDR1 SEHNR and CDR2 FQNEAQ (reference sequence). This CDR3 contains 14 residues. With 5 bases removed from V and 2 bases from J, the gap between germline ends came to 12 bases. The CDR3: CASSPQGRNTEAFF. Written as DNA, the CDR3 is TGTGCCAGCAGCCCCCAGGGGAGAAACACTGAAGCTTTCTTT.

This clone appeared a few times. The CDR3 DNA reads as TGTGCCAGCAAGGGACAGGGGGTTGGGGAGCAGTACTTC. This encodes CASKGQGVGEQYF. J is TRBJ2-7 and V is TRBV6-5; the match to TRBD1 covers 11 bases. The trim removed 7 bases at V and 7 bases at J, leaving 6 bases unmatched. Germline V gene lookup returns CDR1 MNHEY and CDR2 SVGAGI. This CDR3 contains 13 residues.

The chain joins TRBV5-4 to TRBJ2-7, with D possibly being TRBD1 (5 bases). The V end was cut by 5 bases, the J end by 0 bases, with 9 bases between. This CDR3 has 13 residues. Germline CDR1 SGHNT, CDR2 YYREEE (reference sequence). CDR3 coding DNA: TGTGCCAGCAGGACAGCAACCTCCTACGAGCAGTACTTC. It is translated as CASRTATSYEQYF. The full variable domain, rest sourced from reference TRBV5-4 and TRBJ2-7, is ETGVTQSPTHLIKTRGQQVTLRCSSQSGHNTVSWYQQALGQGPQFIFQYYREEENGRGNFPPRFSGLQFPNYSSELNVNALELDDSALYLCASRTATSYEQYFGPGTRLTVT.